What follows describes a single T cell receptor beta chain. These data are taken from a study of blood T cell repertoires in COVID-19. Study in general: Collection of acute and convalescent COVID-19 samples took place in the United States, Italy and Spain. The cDNA or gDNA used as material had been derived from T cells, B-cell-depleted T cells, or PBMCs.

The assay was immunoSEQ multiplex PCR, and TCRdb's table has in-frame clones only and misses some. Among approximately 200,000 clones listed, around 88% were seen once. This TCR came from a woman in her 30s with acute or convalescent COVID-19. The material sequenced was peripheral blood.

The chain's CDR3 is CASIANRDKDTQYF. CDR3 DNA: TGTGCCAGCATTGCGAACCGGGACAAGGATACGCAGTATTTT. The chain joins TRBV2 to TRBJ2-3; tentative D call: TRBD1 (6 bases). Trimming shortened V by 7 bases and J by 6 bases, and 17 bases separated the two germline ends. In germline, CDR1 is SNHLY, CDR2 FYNNEI. There are 14 residues in the CDR3.